These 15 T cell receptor beta chains came from one sample sequenced in a study of Graves' ophthalmopathy and Graves' hyperthyroidism. RNA transcripts yielded amplified TCR beta CDR3 regions. The library came from an HTBI-primed first-round RT-PCR and a second-round multiplex PCR. TCRdb reprocessed the multiplex PCR reads with MiXCR, giving one entry per CDR3 protein. The sample has 400,000 to 450,000 distinct CDR3 sequences; roughly 20% are singletons. The sample was peripheral blood. The source is a woman aged 18-29 years with stable Graves' hyperthyroidism.

This clonotype was recorded many times. The chain has TRBV18 and TRBJ2-5, with a possible D match to TRBD2 (6 bases). Trimming pared 2 bases from V and 5 bases from J, leaving 15 bases between. CDR3 length: 15 residues. Germline V CDR1 and CDR2: KGHSH, LQKENI. The CDR3 DNA reads as TGTGCCAGCTCACCATCGTGGGGCGGAGGGGAGACCCAGTACTTC. Translated: CASSPSWGGGETQYF.

This clonotype has a count of ten or more. This may come from a read error, since a much larger clone is one base off. The J gene is TRBJ2-5, the V gene TRBV12-3 or TRBV12-4; D remains unclear. The CDR3 has 12 amino acids. CDR3 amino acids: CASSLWVETKYF. The CDR3 coding sequence is TGTGCCAGCAGTTTATGGGTAGAGACCAAGTACTTC.

This clonotype was counted only a few times. This rearrangement joins TRBV15 to TRBJ1-5; TRBD1 agrees at 8 bases. The CDR3 is 16 amino acids. The V gene's germline CDR1 is LNHNV and CDR2 YYDKDF (reference sequence). Germline trimming cut 0 bases from V and 2 bases from J; bases unmatched to any gene: 3. CDR3 residues: CATSRDPGQGNQPQHF. DNA for the CDR3: TGTGCCACCAGCAGAGATCCGGGACAGGGCAATCAGCCCCAGCATTTT.

J is TRBJ2-7 and V is TRBV30; 9 nucleotides align to TRBD1. CDR3 length: 15 residues. Germline values: CDR1 GTSNPN, CDR2 SVGIG (reference sequence). With 5 bases clipped from V and 3 bases from J, the junction kept 11 bases outside the gene matches. CDR3 amino acids: CAWVRDRATDYEQYF. CDR3 in DNA: TGTGCCTGGGTCCGGGACAGGGCTACAGACTACGAGCAGTACTTC. The full variable domain, its missing parts supplied by reference TRBV30 and TRBJ2-7, is SQTIHQWPATLVQPVGSPLSLECTVEGTSNPNLYWYRQAAGRGLQLLFYSVGIGQISSEVPQNLSASRPQDRQFILSSKKLLLSDSGFYLCAWVRDRATDYEQYFGPGTRLTVT.

This clonotype was seen at least ten times. The rearrangement joins TRBV19 to TRBJ1-2; no reliable D call. The CDR3 has 15 residues. V lost 2 bases and J 4 bases, leaving 14 bases between the germline ends. The germline gives CDR1 LNHDA, CDR2 SQIVND (reference sequence). CDR3 protein: CASSITATSSYGYTF. For the CDR3, the DNA is TGTGCCAGTAGTATAACTGCGACAAGTTCCTATGGCTACACCTTC.

There are many counts of this clonotype. The rearrangement uses TRBV12-3 or TRBV12-4 and TRBJ2-7; 7 bases agree with TRBD2. The CDR3 contains 14 residues. Trimming cost V 7 bases and J 1 base; bases outside gene matches: 7. The CDR3 coding sequence is TGTGCCAGCAAAAGGGAGGGTTCGTCCTACGAGCAGTACTTC. This codes for CASKREGSSYEQYF.

This clonotype was detected many times. The chain employs TRBV30 and TRBJ2-7; D remains ambiguous. This CDR3 is 15 amino acids long. Germline CDR1 reads GTSNPN; CDR2 reads SVGIG (reference sequence). Between the trimmed V and J ends, which lost 2 bases and 1 base, there was a span of 15 bases. CDR3 in DNA: TGTGCCTGGAGTAAACCGAATATCTTATCCTACGAGCAGTACTTC. It translates to CAWSKPNILSYEQYF.

The rearrangement joins TRBV5-6 to TRBJ2-4, with a possible D match to TRBD1 (6 bases). Trimming shortened V by 3 bases and J by 11 bases, and 15 bases separated the two germline ends. The CDR3 is 13 residues long. Germline CDR1 and CDR2: SGHDT and YYEEEE. For the CDR3, the DNA is TGTGCCAGCAGCTCAGGGACATTCGTAGTTCAGTACTTC. It is translated as CASSSGTFVVQYF. Combining the CDR3 with reference TRBV5-6 and TRBJ2-4 gives the whole variable domain DAGVTQSPTHLIKTRGQQVTLRCSPKSGHDTVSWYQQALGQGPQFIFQYYEEEERQRGNFPDRFSGHQFPNYSSELNVNALLLGDSALYLCASSSGTFVVQYFGAGTRLSVL.

This chain uses TRBV7-6 with TRBJ1-5; D is perhaps TRBD1 (5 bases). The CDR3 consists of 16 residues. Trimming removed 6 bases from V and 1 base from J, with 16 bases in between. The germline V gene encodes CDR1 SGHVS and CDR2 FNYEAQ. CDR3 protein: CASSLTRGESNQPQHF. The DNA of the CDR3 is TGTGCCAGCAGTCTTACACGGGGCGAAAGCAATCAGCCCCAGCATTTT.

This clonotype has only a few counts. A much larger clone lies a single base off, so this may be a read error. The gene calls are TRBV5-1 and TRBJ1-6, with a tentative D call TRBD1 (5 bases). The CDR3 contains 14 residues. Germline CDR1 and CDR2: SGHRS and YFSETQ. V lost 0 bases to trimming and J lost 5 bases, with 6 bases between them. In DNA form, the CDR3 reads TGCGCCAGCAGCTTGGGACAGAATAATTCACCCCTCCACTTT. Encoded protein: CASSLGQNNSPLHF.

Points on this clonotype: One end of the junction varies from germline; a read error may be responsible. The chain recombines TRBV12-3 or TRBV12-4 with TRBJ2-4; maybe TRBD2 (5 bases). The CDR3 is 15 amino acids. Written as DNA, the CDR3 is TGTGCCAGCAGTACCGGGGTCCTAGCCAAAAACGTTCAGTACTTC. The encoded protein is CASSTGVLAKNVQYF.

This clonotype showed up many times. The chain has TRBV20-1 and TRBJ1-1; D gene uncertain. The CDR3 length is 16 residues. Germline-derived CDR1 and CDR2 are DFQATT and SNEGSKA (reference sequence). Trimming left V 4 bases short and J 1 base short, with 19 bases between. The DNA of the CDR3 is TGCAGTGCTATGACGTCATTGGGCGCGGGGAACACTGAAGCTTTCTTT. Protein sequence: CSAMTSLGAGNTEAFF.

This clonotype was seen many times. The chain links TRBV10-2 to TRBJ2-7, with 9 bases fitting TRBD1. In germline, CDR1 is WSHSY, CDR2 SAAADI. After removal of 4 bases from V and 4 bases from J, the junction contained 8 bases not matched to a gene. The CDR3 is 15 amino acids. This CDR3 reads CASSATDRGGYEQYF. The DNA of the CDR3 is TGCGCCAGCAGTGCGACGGACAGGGGTGGTTACGAGCAGTACTTC.

In this sample, this clonotype turned up many times. The chain recombines TRBV7-2 with TRBJ2-5, with TRBD2 matching over 9 bases. J lost 5 bases, V lost 5 bases, and 12 bases had no gene match. There are 16 residues in the CDR3. Germline V lookup: CDR1 SGHTA, CDR2 FQGNSA. CDR3 protein: CASSPGVAGVPETQYF. In DNA form, the CDR3 reads TGTGCCAGCAGCCCTGGGGTAGCGGGAGTCCCGGAGACCCAGTACTTC.

The rearrangement links TRBV28 to TRBJ1-2; D is unresolved. CDR1 and CDR2 (germline): MDHEN, SYDVKM. V lost 4 bases and J 8 bases, leaving 14 bases between the germline ends. CDR3 length: 13 amino acids. The CDR3 DNA sequence: TGTGCCAGCAGTTCCCCGAAGGTTAGAGGCTACACCTTC. It translates to CASSSPKVRGYTF.